Listed below are T cell receptor beta chains from one sample, sequenced in a study of persistence of HIV-infected CD4 T cells. Assay: immunoSEQ multiplex PCR; the TCRdb copy retains only in-frame clones and omits some. The table has about 43,000 clones, roughly 74% seen once; the top ten hold approximately 14%. The antigens for these receptors are not known. The material was CD4+ T cells sorted from PBMCs after approximately 20-hour stimulation, obtained from a patient who received antiretroviral therapy. The source is an adult man with HIV who was CMV-seropositive. Each CDR3 is given with its conserved first and last residue. A D gene is named only where the DNA matches it firmly. For some rows the clone size is stated as once, few or many, or as a class when expanded; others skip it.

J gene: TRBJ2-1
V gene: TRBV18
clone size: once
D gene: NA
CDR3 DNA: TGTGCCAGCTCACCATTGGGGGGATATGAGCAGTTCTTC
CDR3 protein: CASSPLGGYEQFF

J gene: TRBJ1-6
V gene: TRBV3-1/TRBV3-2
clone size: NA
D gene: TRBD1
CDR3 DNA: TGTGCCAGCAGCACATGGACAGGCAAGTCACCCCTCCACTTT
CDR3 protein: CASSTWTGKSPLHF

J gene: TRBJ1-6
V gene: TRBV2
clone size: NA
D gene: TRBD1
CDR3 DNA: TGTGCCACGGGACAGGGTCGTTCACCCCTCCACTTT
CDR3 protein: CATGQGRSPLHF

J gene: TRBJ1-2
V gene: TRBV10-1
clone size: NA
D gene: NA
CDR3 DNA: TGCGCCAGCAGTGAGTCGGGCAGGGAGAGCGTTGGCTACACCTTC
CDR3 protein: CASSESGRESVGYTF

J gene: TRBJ1-1
V gene: TRBV5-1
clone size: NA
D gene: NA
CDR3 DNA: TGCGCCAGCAGCTTGGCATCGGGACAACACACTGAAGCTTTCTTT
CDR3 protein: CASSLASGQHTEAFF

J gene: TRBJ2-6
V gene: TRBV7-9
clone size: NA
D gene: NA
CDR3 DNA: TGTGCCAGCAGCCAAGGGGGCTCTGGGGCCAACGTCCTGACTTTC
CDR3 protein: CASSQGGSGANVLTF

J gene: TRBJ2-7
V gene: TRBV18
clone size: NA
D gene: TRBD1
CDR3 DNA: TGTGCCAGCTCACCAAAGGGACAGGGAGAAGGCGAGCAGTACTTC
CDR3 protein: CASSPKGQGEGEQYF

J gene: TRBJ1-5
V gene: TRBV18
clone size: few
D gene: NA
CDR3 DNA: TGTGCCAGCTCTCAAGAACAGGGCGGGAGCAATCAGCCCCAGCATTTT
CDR3 protein: CASSQEQGGSNQPQHF

J gene: TRBJ2-2
V gene: TRBV2
clone size: NA
D gene: TRBD1
CDR3 DNA: TGTGCCAGCAGTAGACAGGGGGCCGGCGGGGAGCTGTTTTTT
CDR3 protein: CASSRQGAGGELFF

J gene: TRBJ2-1
V gene: TRBV30
clone size: NA
D gene: NA
CDR3 DNA: TGTGCCTGGAGTAGCAGGGCCAATGAGCAGTTCTTC
CDR3 protein: CAWSSRANEQFF

J gene: TRBJ2-5
V gene: TRBV7-9
clone size: once
D gene: TRBD1
CDR3 DNA: TGTGCCAGCAGCCCAAACAGGGGGCAAGAGACCCAGTACTTC
CDR3 protein: CASSPNRGQETQYF